These T cell receptor beta chains were read from a single sample in a study of T cell responses to AZD1222 COVID-19 vaccine. The method was immunoSEQ multiplex PCR; TCRdb's version includes in-frame clones alone and lacks a portion of them. The sample lists roughly 200,000 clones; roughly 88% were seen once. The specimen was peripheral blood, collected on day 0 of AZD1222 vaccination. The receptors were sampled from an adult in good health. The CDR3 runs from the conserved cysteine through the conserved F or W. A D gene is named only where the DNA matches it firmly. Part of the rows lack a size; the others show once, few, many or a class for expanded clones.

.	14	TRBV5-1	.	TRBJ2-7	TGCGCCAGCAGCTTGGGACTAGGAGACTACGAGCAGTACTTC	CASSLGLGDYEQYF
.	16	TRBV6-4	.	TRBJ1-2	TGTGCCAGCAGTAAGAACGGGAGACAGACTGCGAGGGGCTACACCTTC	CASSKNGRQTARGYTF
.	14	TRBV7-9	.	TRBJ2-5	TGTGCCAGCAGCTTAGCGATGGACCCCCAGACCCAGTACTTC	CASSLAMDPQTQYF
.	15	TRBV4-1	.	TRBJ1-5	TGCGCCAGCAGCCAAGTTCTTCTAATCAATCAGCCCCAGCATTTT	CASSQVLLINQPQHF
.	13	TRBV2	TRBD1	TRBJ1-2	TGTGCCAGCAGTAGGGGACAGGGTTATGGCTACACCTTC	CASSRGQGYGYTF
.	13	TRBV6-5	.	TRBJ1-3	TGTGCCAGCAATAGCCGTCTTGGAAACACCATATATTTT	CASNSRLGNTIYF
.	14	TRBV4-1	.	TRBJ1-5	TGCGCCAGCAGCAATAATCAGGGTGGGCAGCCCCAGCATTTT	CASSNNQGGQPQHF
few	15	TRBV28	TRBD2	TRBJ2-1	TGTGCCAGCAGTTTAGGGCTAGCGGGTGTCAATGAGCAGTTCTTC	CASSLGLAGVNEQFF
.	17	TRBV4-2	.	TRBJ1-2	TGTGCCAGCAGCCAAGACTTATTGGGGACCGTTCTGGATGGCTACACCTTC	CASSQDLLGTVLDGYTF
.	11	TRBV6-5	.	TRBJ2-5	TGTGCCAGCAGTTATCGGGGGACCCAGTACTTC	CASSYRGTQYF